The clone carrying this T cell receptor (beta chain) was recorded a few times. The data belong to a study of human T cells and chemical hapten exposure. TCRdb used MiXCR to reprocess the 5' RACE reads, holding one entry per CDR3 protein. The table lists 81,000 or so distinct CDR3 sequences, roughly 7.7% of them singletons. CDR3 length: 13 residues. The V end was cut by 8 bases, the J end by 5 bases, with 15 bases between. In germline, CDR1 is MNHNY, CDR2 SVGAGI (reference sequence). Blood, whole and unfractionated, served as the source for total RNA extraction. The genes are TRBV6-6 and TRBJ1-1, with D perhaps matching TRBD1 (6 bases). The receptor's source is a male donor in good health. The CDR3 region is CASWSRGETEAFF. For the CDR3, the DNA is TGTGCCAGCTGGAGCAGGGGAGAGACTGAAGCTTTCTTT.